This T cell receptor (beta chain) was captured by sequencing in a study of T cell repertoires in cytomegalovirus infection. In the study overall: Evidence of both CMV infection and a matching HLA type came from public TCR beta signatures.

Study observations and caveats: HLA-C-restricted CMV clonotypes gave the most frequent clonotype in two of eight donors. Identification of carriers of CMV plus the relevant HLA was achieved through cumulative public TCR beta family frequency.

V lost 2 bases and J lost 6, with 10 bases in between. Germline CDR1 DFQATT, CDR2 SNEGSKA (reference sequence). The CDR3 consists of 12 residues. Concerning this clonotype itself: Its antigen is unidentified.

TCRdb fed the reads into MiXCR, producing one record per CDR3 protein. The sample includes around 180,000 distinct CDR3 sequences, roughly 20% of them seen just once. This chain links TRBV20-1 with TRBJ1-1, with D tentatively TRBD1 (6 bases). The sample was PBMCs. The receptor comes from a human donor in good health (CMV status not recorded). Some clones in this sample may be carry-over from other donors' samples. The CDR3 DNA sequence: TGCAGTGCTAGACCAGGGGCGGCTGAAGCTTTCTTT. It yields the protein CSARPGAAEAFF.